Listed here are 2 T cell receptor beta chains from one sample, sequenced in a study of CD8+ T cells in alopecia areata. In each case, RNA was isolated and then reverse transcribed into cDNA as the sequencing template. Libraries were prepared by immunoSEQ multiplex PCR; TCRdb keeps only in-frame clonotypes and omits some of them. Of hundreds of thousands of clones in the sample, 45% to 70% are singletons; the top ten hold around 0.92%. As to treatment: oral pan-JAK inhibitor, 5-10 mg twice daily. The sequenced sample was CD4+ T cells sorted from blood, obtained around week 54, from a patient treated with tofacitinib. These receptors came from a human donor with alopecia areata.

The chain recombines TRBV6-5 with TRBJ2-7; D not certain. CDR1 and CDR2 (germline): MNHEY, SVGAGI. Trimming removed 5 bases from V and 3 bases from J, with 11 bases in between. The CDR3 runs to 13 residues. CDR3 coding DNA: TGTGCCAGCAGTCGCCAAGCCCGCTACGAGCAGTACTTC. Protein product: CASSRQARYEQYF.

The rearrangement uses TRBV5-1 and TRBJ2-1, with D perhaps given as TRBD1 or TRBD2 (5 bases each). The germline V gene has CDR1 SGHRS and CDR2 YFSETQ. The CDR3 covers 16 residues. Trimming shortened V by 1 base and J by 6 bases, and 17 bases separated the two germline ends. CDR3 in DNA: TGCGCCAGCAGCTTGACCGGGGCAGATCTCGGCAATGAGCAGTTCTTC. Encoded protein: CASSLTGADLGNEQFF.